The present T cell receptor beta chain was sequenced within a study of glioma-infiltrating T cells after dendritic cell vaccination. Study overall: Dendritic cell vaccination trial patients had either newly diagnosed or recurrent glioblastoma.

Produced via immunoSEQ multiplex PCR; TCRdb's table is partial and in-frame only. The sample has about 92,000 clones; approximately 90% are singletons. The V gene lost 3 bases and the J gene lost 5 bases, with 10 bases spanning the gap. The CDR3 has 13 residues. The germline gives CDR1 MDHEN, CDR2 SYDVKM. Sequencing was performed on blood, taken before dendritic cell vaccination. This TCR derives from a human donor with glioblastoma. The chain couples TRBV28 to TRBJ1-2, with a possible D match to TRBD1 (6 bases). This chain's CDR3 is CASSLDSIYGYTF. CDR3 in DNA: TGTGCCAGCAGTTTGGACAGTATTTATGGCTACACCTTC.